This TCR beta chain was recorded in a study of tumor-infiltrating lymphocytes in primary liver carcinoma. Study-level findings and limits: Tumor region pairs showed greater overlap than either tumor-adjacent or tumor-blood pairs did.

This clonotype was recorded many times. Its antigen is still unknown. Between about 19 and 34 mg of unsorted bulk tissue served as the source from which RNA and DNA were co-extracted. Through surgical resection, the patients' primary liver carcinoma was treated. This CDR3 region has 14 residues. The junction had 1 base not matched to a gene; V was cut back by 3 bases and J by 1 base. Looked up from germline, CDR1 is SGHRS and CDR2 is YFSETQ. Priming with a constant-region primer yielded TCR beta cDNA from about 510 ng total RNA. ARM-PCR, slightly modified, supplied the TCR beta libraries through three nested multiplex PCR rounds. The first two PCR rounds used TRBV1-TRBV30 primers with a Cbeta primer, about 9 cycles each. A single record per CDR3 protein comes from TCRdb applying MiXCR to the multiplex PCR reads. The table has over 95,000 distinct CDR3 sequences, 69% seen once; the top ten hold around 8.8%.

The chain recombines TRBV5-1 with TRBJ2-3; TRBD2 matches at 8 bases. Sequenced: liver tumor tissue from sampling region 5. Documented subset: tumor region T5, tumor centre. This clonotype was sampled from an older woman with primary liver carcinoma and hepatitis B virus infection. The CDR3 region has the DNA TGCGCCAGCAGCTCGACTAGCGGCACAGATACGCAGTATTTT. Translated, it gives CASSSTSGTDTQYF.